The 4 T cell receptor beta chains below were found in one sample sequenced in a study of blood T cell repertoires in COVID-19 (dated by TCRdb to 2018 to 2020). The library was obtained by the immunoSEQ multiplex PCR assay. Imported from immuneACCESS, the table was reduced by TCRdb to in-frame sequences with V and J called. These copies leave out some clones; in studies compared against another copy, an unresolved V gene accounts for under half, and the cause of the remainder is not known. The sample contains about 250,000 clones, roughly 90% of them found a single time. The top ten constitute 2.1% of the sample. The sequencing sample was made of peripheral blood. These receptors all come from a woman in her 40s who had recovered from COVID-19.

Concerning this clone: One end of the junction does not line up with germline, which may come from a read error. Here the CDR3 reads CASSQAYGVTGSVKTEAFF. CDR3 bases: TGCGCCAGCAGCCAAGCCTATGGGGTGACAGGGAGTGTGAAAACTGAAGCTTTCTTT. The chain links TRBV4-3 to TRBJ1-1; the match to TRBD1 covers 7 bases. Germline loops: CDR1 LGHNA, CDR2 YSLEER. CDR3 length: 19 residues.

The rearrangement links TRBV7-9 to TRBJ1-1, with 8 bases matching TRBD1. Per the germline V gene, CDR1 is SEHNR and CDR2 is FQNEAQ (reference sequence). The CDR3 loop spans 14 amino acids. Trimming took 5 bases from V and 1 from J; bases not matched to a gene: 3. The CDR3 DNA reads TGTGCCAGCAGCATCGACAGGGGGAACACTGAAGCTTTCTTT. Protein sequence: CASSIDRGNTEAFF.

In DNA, the CDR3 is TGTGCCAGCAGCTTATTAGGCGGGAGGGTCGGAGATACGCAGTATTTT. Protein sequence: CASSLLGGRVGDTQYF. The rearrangement links TRBV7-2 to TRBJ2-3; 9 bases match TRBD2. There are 16 residues in the CDR3. Germline trimming cut 2 bases from V and 5 bases from J; bases unmatched to any gene: 8. Germline loops: CDR1 SGHTA, CDR2 FQGNSA.

This clone came up a few times. The chain joins TRBV7-2 to TRBJ2-3; D is unclear. The germline gives CDR1 SGHTA, CDR2 FQGNSA. Trimming left V 4 bases short and J 5 bases short, with 4 bases between. There are 11 residues in the CDR3. The CDR3 coding sequence is TGTGCCAGCAGCTCCCTAGATACGCAGTATTTT. Translated, it gives CASSSLDTQYF. Complete variable domain (other parts from reference TRBV7-2 and TRBJ2-3): GAGVSQSPSNKVTEKGKDVELRCDPISGHTALYWYRQSLGQGLEFLIYFQGNSAPDKSGLPSDRFSAERTGGSVSTLTIQRTQQEDSAVYLCASSSLDTQYFGPGTRLTVL.